Listed here is a single TCR beta chain. The record originates from a study of blood T cell repertoires in COVID-19. Across the study: Some COVID-19 samples were acute and others convalescent; all came from the United States, Italy and Spain. Sources were T cells, B-cell-depleted T cells, or PBMCs; the material itself was cDNA or gDNA.

The CDR3 is made up of 15 amino acids. V was pared by 0 bases and J by 11 bases, with 8 bases of the junction left unmatched. Germline V CDR1 and CDR2: MDHEN, SYDVKM. Authors' data handling: The authors estimated nucleated cell counts from reference gene primer amplification. Only in-frame clones appear in the TCRdb table, and some are missing; sequencing was by immunoSEQ multiplex PCR. The D gene and trimming were derived from the DNA, and the V and J assignments and clone size from that table. Of approximately 390,000 clones in the sample, around 87% were seen once. The rearrangement joins TRBV28 to TRBJ1-2; 11 positions match TRBD1. The sequenced sample was peripheral blood. The sequence derives from a woman aged 55 to 70 with COVID-19, enrolled during active disease. The CDR3 nucleotides read TGTGCCAGCAGTTTATGGGACAGGGGGCGTCGGAAATACACCTTC. The encoded protein is CASSLWDRGRRKYTF.